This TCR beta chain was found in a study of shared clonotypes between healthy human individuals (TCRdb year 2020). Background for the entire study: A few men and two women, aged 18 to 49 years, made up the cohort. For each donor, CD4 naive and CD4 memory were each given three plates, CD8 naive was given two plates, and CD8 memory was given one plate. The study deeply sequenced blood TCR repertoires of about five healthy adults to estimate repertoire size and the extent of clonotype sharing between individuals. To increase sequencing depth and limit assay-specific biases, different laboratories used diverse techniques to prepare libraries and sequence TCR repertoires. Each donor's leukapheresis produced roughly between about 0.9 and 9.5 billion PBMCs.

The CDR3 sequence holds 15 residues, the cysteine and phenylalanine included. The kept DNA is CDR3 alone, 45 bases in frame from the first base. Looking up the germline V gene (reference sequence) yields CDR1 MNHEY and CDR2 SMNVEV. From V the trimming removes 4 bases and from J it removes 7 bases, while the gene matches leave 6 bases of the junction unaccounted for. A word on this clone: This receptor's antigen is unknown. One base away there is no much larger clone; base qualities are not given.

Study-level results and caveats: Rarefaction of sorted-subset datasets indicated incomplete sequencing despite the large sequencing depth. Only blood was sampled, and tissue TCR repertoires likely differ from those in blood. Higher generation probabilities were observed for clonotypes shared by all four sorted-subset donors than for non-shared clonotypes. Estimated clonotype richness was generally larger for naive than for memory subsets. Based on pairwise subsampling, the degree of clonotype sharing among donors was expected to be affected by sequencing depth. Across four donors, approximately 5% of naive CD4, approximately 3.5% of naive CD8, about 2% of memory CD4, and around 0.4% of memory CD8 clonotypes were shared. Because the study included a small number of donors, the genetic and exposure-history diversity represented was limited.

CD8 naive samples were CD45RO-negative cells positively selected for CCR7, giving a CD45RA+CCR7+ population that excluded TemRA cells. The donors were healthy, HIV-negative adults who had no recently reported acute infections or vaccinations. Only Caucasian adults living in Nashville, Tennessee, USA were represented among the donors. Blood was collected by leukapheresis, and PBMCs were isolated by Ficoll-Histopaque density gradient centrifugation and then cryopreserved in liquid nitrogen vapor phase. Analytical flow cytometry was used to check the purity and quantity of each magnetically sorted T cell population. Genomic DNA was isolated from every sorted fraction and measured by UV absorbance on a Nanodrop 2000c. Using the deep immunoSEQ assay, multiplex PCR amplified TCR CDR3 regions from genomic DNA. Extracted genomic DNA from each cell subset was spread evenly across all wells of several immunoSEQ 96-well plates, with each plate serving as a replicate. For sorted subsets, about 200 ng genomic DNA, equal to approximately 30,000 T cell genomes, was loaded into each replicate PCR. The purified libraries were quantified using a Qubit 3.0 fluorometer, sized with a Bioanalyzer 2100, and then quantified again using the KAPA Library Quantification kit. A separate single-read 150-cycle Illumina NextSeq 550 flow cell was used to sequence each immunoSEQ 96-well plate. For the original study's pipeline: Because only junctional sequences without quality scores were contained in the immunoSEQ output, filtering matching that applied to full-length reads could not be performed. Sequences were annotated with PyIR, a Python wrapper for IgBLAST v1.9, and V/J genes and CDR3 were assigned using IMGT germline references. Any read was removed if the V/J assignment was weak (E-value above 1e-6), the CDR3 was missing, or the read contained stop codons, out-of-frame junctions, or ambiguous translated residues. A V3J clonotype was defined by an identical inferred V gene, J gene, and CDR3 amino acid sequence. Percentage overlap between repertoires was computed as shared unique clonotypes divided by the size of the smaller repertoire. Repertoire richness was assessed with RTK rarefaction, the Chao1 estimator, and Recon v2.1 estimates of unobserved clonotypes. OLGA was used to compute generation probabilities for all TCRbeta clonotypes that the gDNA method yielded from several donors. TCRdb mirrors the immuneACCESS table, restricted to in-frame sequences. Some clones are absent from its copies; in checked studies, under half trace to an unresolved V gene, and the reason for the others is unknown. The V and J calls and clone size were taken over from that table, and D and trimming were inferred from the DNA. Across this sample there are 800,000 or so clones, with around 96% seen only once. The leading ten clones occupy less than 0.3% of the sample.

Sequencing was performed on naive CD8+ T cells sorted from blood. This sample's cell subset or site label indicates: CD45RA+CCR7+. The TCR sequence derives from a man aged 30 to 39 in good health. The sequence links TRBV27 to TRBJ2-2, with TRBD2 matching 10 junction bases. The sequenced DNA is TGTGCCAGCAGTTGGACTAGCGGAGAGAGCGGGGAGCTGTTTTTT. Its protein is CASSWTSGESGELFF.